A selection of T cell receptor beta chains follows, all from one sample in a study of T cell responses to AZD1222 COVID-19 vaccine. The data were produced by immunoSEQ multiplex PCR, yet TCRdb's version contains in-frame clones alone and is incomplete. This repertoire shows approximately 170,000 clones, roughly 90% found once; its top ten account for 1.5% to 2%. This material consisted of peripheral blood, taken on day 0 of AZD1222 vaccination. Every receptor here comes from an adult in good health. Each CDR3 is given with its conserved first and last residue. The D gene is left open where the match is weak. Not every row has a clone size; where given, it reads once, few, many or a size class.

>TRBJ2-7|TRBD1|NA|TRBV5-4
CASSSRDSSPLGQYF
TGTGCCAGCAGCTCCCGGGACAGCTCCCCCTTGGGGCAGTACTTC
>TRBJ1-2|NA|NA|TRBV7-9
CASSLAGQGMRHGYTF
TGTGCCAGCAGCTTAGCGGGGCAGGGAATGAGGCATGGCTACACCTTC
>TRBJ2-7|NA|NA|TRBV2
CASSPVLSSYEQYF
TGTGCCAGCAGCCCGGTCCTTAGCTCCTACGAGCAGTACTTC
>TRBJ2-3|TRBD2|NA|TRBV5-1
CASSLRTSGGADTQYF
TGCGCCAGCAGCCTCAGGACTAGCGGGGGGGCAGATACGCAGTATTTT
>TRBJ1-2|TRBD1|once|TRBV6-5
CASRMDRGNYGYTF
TGTGCCAGCCGGATGGACAGGGGGAACTATGGCTACACCTTC
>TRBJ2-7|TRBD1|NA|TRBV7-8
CASSKGTASYEQYF
TGTGCCAGCAGCAAGGGGACAGCCTCTTACGAGCAGTACTTC
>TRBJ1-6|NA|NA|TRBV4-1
CASSQETSGRSPLHF
TGCGCCAGCAGCCAAGAGACTTCAGGACGGTCACCCCTCCACTTT
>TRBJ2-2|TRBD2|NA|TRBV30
CAWSAFRTSGSPGELFF
TGTGCCTGGAGTGCATTCCGGACTAGCGGGAGCCCCGGGGAGCTGTTTTTT
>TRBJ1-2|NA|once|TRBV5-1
CASSLGTEFYGYTF
TGCGCCAGCAGCTTGGGGACAGAATTCTATGGCTACACCTTC
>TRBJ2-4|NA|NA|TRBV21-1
CASSKVPYLAKNIQYF
TGTGCCAGCAGCAAAGTGCCATATCTAGCCAAAAACATTCAGTACTTC
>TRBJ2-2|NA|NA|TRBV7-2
CASSLGQARLTGELFF
TGTGCCAGCAGCTTAGGGCAGGCACGTTTGACCGGGGAGCTGTTTTTT
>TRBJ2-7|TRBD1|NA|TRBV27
CASSLLGGSYEQYF
TGTGCCAGCAGTTTATTAGGGGGCAGTTACGAGCAGTACTTC
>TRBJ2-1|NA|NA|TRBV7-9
CASSSATGSHNEQFF
TGTGCCAGCAGCTCCGCCACCGGGAGCCATAATGAGCAGTTCTTC
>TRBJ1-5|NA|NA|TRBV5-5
CASSLEGGRASNQPQHF
TGTGCCAGCAGCTTGGAAGGAGGCAGGGCGAGCAATCAGCCCCAGCATTTT
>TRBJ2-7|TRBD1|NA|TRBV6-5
CASSPRATGEQYF
TGTGCCAGCAGTCCCCGAGCGACAGGGGAGCAGTACTTC
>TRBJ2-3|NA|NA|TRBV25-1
CASRRLNGGDTQYF
TGTGCCAGCAGACGACTCAACGGGGGAGATACGCAGTATTTT
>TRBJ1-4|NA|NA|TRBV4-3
CASSQDGAFREKLFF
TGCGCCAGCAGCCAAGATGGGGCTTTTCGAGAAAAACTGTTTTTT
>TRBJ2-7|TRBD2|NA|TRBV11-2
CASSFPGIAGGNSYEQYF
TGTGCCAGCAGCTTCCCTGGGATAGCGGGGGGGAACTCCTACGAGCAGTACTTC
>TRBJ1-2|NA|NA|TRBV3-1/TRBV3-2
CASSQESPPGLDYGYTF
TGTGCCAGCAGCCAAGAATCCCCCCCGGGTTTGGACTATGGCTACACCTTC
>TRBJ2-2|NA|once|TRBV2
CASNRINTGELFF
TGTGCCAGCAACCGGATAAACACCGGGGAGCTGTTTTTT
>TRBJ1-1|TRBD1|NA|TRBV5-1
CASSLQGARTEAFF
TGCGCCAGCAGCCTACAGGGGGCGCGCACTGAAGCTTTCTTT
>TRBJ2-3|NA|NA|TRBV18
CASSPSTRTDTQYF
TGTGCCAGCTCACCTTCGACTAGGACAGATACGCAGTATTTT
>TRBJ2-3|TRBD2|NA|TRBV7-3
CASSLIGTSGTTDTQYF
TGTGCCAGCAGCTTAATTGGGACTAGCGGGACAACAGATACGCAGTATTTT
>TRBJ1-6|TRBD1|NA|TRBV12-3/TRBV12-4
CASSPDRDSPLHF
TGTGCCAGCAGTCCCGACAGGGATTCACCCCTCCACTTT
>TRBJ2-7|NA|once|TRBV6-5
CASSPLGVRYEQYF
TGTGCCAGCAGCCCCCTGGGGGTACGATACGAGCAGTACTTC
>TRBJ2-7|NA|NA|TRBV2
CASSARGHSYEQYF
TGTGCCAGCAGTGCCCGGGGGCACTCCTACGAGCAGTACTTC
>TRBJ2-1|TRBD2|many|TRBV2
CARGTSRHNEQFF
TGTGCCAGGGGGACTAGCCGCCACAATGAGCAGTTCTTC
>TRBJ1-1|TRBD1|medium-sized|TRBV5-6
CASSLFGQGGNTEAFF
TGTGCCAGCAGCCTATTTGGACAGGGAGGGAACACTGAAGCTTTCTTT
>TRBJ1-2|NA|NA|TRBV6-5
CASSYSGGGRGYTF
TGTGCCAGCAGTTACTCAGGGGGGGGACGTGGCTACACCTTC
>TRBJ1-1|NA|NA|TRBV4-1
CASSQGAGTEAFF
TGCGCCAGCAGCCAGGGGGCGGGCACTGAAGCTTTCTTT
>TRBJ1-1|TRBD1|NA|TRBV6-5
CASSPDRGVNTEAFF
TGTGCCAGCAGTCCGGACAGGGGCGTGAACACTGAAGCTTTCTTT
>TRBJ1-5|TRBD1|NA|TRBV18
CASSPRQGNQPQHF
TGTGCCAGCTCACCCCGACAGGGAAATCAGCCCCAGCATTTT
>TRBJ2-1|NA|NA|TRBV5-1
CASSLRRAEYNEQFF
TGCGCCAGCAGCTTGAGAAGGGCCGAGTACAATGAGCAGTTCTTC
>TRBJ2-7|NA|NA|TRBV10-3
CAISGKVGEQYF
TGTGCCATCAGTGGGAAGGTAGGCGAGCAGTACTTC
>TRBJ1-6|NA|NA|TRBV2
CASSTPRASSYNSPLHF
TGTGCCAGCAGCACCCCGCGGGCGAGCTCCTATAATTCACCCCTCCACTTT
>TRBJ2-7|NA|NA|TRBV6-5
CASRSGPSSYEQYF
TGTGCCAGCAGGTCAGGACCTAGCTCCTACGAGCAGTACTTC
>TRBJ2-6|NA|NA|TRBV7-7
CASSLAEYSGANVLTF
TGTGCTAGCAGCTTAGCAGAGTACTCTGGGGCCAACGTCCTGACTTTC